This T cell receptor beta chain was sequenced in a study of shared clonotypes between healthy human individuals. Study-level background: Three men and a couple of women, aged 18 to 49, were donors.

General observations from the study: Among donors, the sharing of clonotypes was expected to be influenced by sequencing depth.

DNA at 150 to 200 ng, around 30,000 T cell genomes, went into sorted-subset replicate PCRs. Measured with immunoSEQ multiplex PCR; TCRdb has only the in-frame clones, and not every one. The data hold 1.4 million or so clones, with less than 99% observed a single time. With respect to this clone: Its antigen is still unknown.

The germline V gene encodes CDR1 SGDLS and CDR2 YYNGEE. This CDR3 is 13 amino acids long. V lost 4 bases and J lost 9, with 17 bases in between. CD4+ cell separation produced CD45RA+ naive and CD45RA-negative memory subsets. The TCR was taken from a man aged 25-45 years in good health. Sequencing was carried out using naive CD4+ T cells sorted from blood. The subset here: CD45RA+ positively selected. This chain joins TRBV9 and TRBJ2-7; D remains ambiguous. The CDR3 region has the DNA TGTGCCAGCAGCTCCCCCTCCGGGCTGACGCAGTACTTC. Translating gives CASSSPSGLTQYF.